Listed below are T cell receptor beta chains from one sample, sequenced in a study of cytotoxic CD8 clonotypes in ibrutinib-treated CLL. The data were produced by immunoSEQ multiplex PCR, yet TCRdb's version contains in-frame clones alone and is incomplete. There are some 130,000 clones in the sample; roughly three quarters occur only once, and 4.5% to 6.5% lies in the top ten. Sample: PBMCs, taken after 24 months of ibrutinib treatment. The receptors shown here come from a human donor with chronic lymphocytic leukemia. The CDR3 runs from the conserved cysteine through the conserved F or W.

j_call | v_call | cdr3_aa
TRBJ2-1 | TRBV14 | CASSPGSPLSYNEQFF
TRBJ2-2 | TRBV4-1 | CASSQDQFNTGELFF
TRBJ1-2 | TRBV21-1 | CASSKSACDLGYTF
TRBJ1-4 | TRBV18 | CASSPGGLNEKLFF
TRBJ2-3 | TRBV4-3 | CASSQVAGGVEGTDTQYF
TRBJ2-5 | TRBV5-4 | CASSLGPRETQYF
TRBJ2-7 | TRBV19 | CASSIPGGPYEQYF
TRBJ2-7 | TRBV28 | CASSKTGYEQYF
TRBJ2-5 | TRBV15 | CATSRDLETQYF
TRBJ1-1 | TRBV7-2 | CASSPGQGETEAFF
TRBJ2-5 | TRBV5-1 | CASSLVSPETQYF
TRBJ2-1 | TRBV4-2 | CASSQDLGGSPSNEQFF
TRBJ1-5 | TRBV30 | CAWSYRDNQPQHF
TRBJ2-3 | TRBV4-1 | CASSQEWYSEADTQYF
TRBJ1-1 | TRBV19 | CASSMSDDEAFF
TRBJ1-4 | TRBV4-2 | CASSLNRQTNEKLFF
TRBJ2-7 | TRBV20-1 | CSASDYEQYF
TRBJ2-7 | TRBV27 | CATQSPGQGSYEQYF
TRBJ1-1 | TRBV19 | CASSWSAGAEAFF
TRBJ1-1 | TRBV28 | CASPPGGANTEAFF
TRBJ1-5 | TRBV6-6 | CATSTGGIQPQHF
TRBJ1-5 | TRBV28 | CASRPPTGGNQPQHF
TRBJ2-7 | TRBV7-8 | CASSSRTSGGPPEQYF
TRBJ2-3 | TRBV30 | CAWKTQASTDTQYF
TRBJ2-5 | TRBV2 | CASNQETQYF
TRBJ2-1 | TRBV7-3 | CASSLVLAGYNEQFF
TRBJ1-2 | TRBV28 | CASSSNYGYTF
TRBJ2-5 | TRBV6-6 | CASSGGGAETQYF
TRBJ1-2 | TRBV18 | CASSQDSANYGYTF
TRBJ2-5 | TRBV11-2 | CASSLGVARSQETQYF
TRBJ2-5 | TRBV27 | CASSFGVRETQYF
TRBJ2-1 | TRBV5-1 | CASSWTSGRNNEQFF
TRBJ1-5 | TRBV2 | CASSSPRDRGLLGQPQHF
TRBJ2-5 | TRBV4-2 | CASSPTRGGGETQYF
TRBJ1-3 | TRBV4-2 | CASSQEGRVGNTIYF
TRBJ2-7 | TRBV28 | CASSLGGQGAKQYF
TRBJ2-7 | TRBV27 | CASRDRAGGSYEQYF
TRBJ1-5 | TRBV28 | CASRRQGYSNQPQHF
TRBJ1-2 | TRBV5-6 | CASSLGPNYGYTF
TRBJ1-2 | TRBV28 | CASSSGGNEGYGYTF
TRBJ2-5 | TRBV13 | CASSPRTGRETQYF
TRBJ1-6 | TRBV19 | CASSPPTAYNSPLHF
TRBJ1-6 | TRBV1 | CTSSPRGALHF
TRBJ2-3 | TRBV10-3 | CAISETGTGNTDTQYF